These 10 T cell receptor beta chains originate from one sample sequenced in a study of blood T cell repertoires in COVID-19. Measured with immunoSEQ multiplex PCR; TCRdb has only the in-frame clones, and not every one. The sample gives 150,000 to 180,000 clones, roughly 80% of which show up once; 0.5% to 0.65% is in the top ten. The sequenced material came from peripheral blood. The receptors shown here come from a man in his fifties or sixties with acute or convalescent COVID-19.

V gene TRBV19 combines with J gene TRBJ1-5; 9 nucleotides align to TRBD1. This CDR3 is built from 16 residues. In germline, CDR1 is LNHDA, CDR2 SQIVND (reference sequence). After removal of 4 bases from V and 1 base from J, the junction contained 5 bases not matched to a gene. CDR3 bases: TGTGCCAGTAGTAGATGGACAGGGGAAAGCAATCAGCCCCAGCATTTT. Encoded protein: CASSRWTGESNQPQHF.

The V call is TRBV6-2 or TRBV6-3, the J call TRBJ2-1; D remains unclear. Germline V gene sequence: CDR1 MNHEY, CDR2 SVGEGT. The CDR3 consists of 14 residues. V lost 5 bases and J lost 4, with 12 bases in between. The CDR3 coding sequence is TGTGCCAGCAGTGGCGGAAGTCCGTACAATGAGCAGTTCTTC. Encoded protein: CASSGGSPYNEQFF.

The chain has TRBV25-1 and TRBJ2-3, with TRBD2 identical over 10 bases. V gave up 4 bases and J gave up 6 bases; unmatched junction bases: 7. Germline V gene lookup returns CDR1 MGHDK and CDR2 SYGVNS. This CDR3 is built from 15 residues. The CDR3 loop is CASSVLSGRDDTQYF. The CDR3 DNA reads as TGTGCCAGCAGTGTCTTGAGCGGGAGGGATGATACGCAGTATTTT. The variable domain in full, with the rest retrieved from reference TRBV25-1 and TRBJ2-3, is EADIYQTPRYLVIGTGKKITLECSQTMGHDKMYWYQQDPGMELHLIHYSYGVNSTEKGDLSSESTVSRIRTEHFPLTLESARPSHTSQYLCASSVLSGRDDTQYFGPGTRLTVL.

The V call is TRBV19, the J call TRBJ1-5, with D possibly matching TRBD1 (6 bases). V lost 6 bases to trimming and J lost 0 bases, with 12 bases between them. Germline V lookup: CDR1 LNHDA, CDR2 SQIVND (reference sequence). The CDR3 length is 15 residues. As DNA, the CDR3 is TGTGCCAGTAGAGGACAAGGGGGTAGCAATCAGCCCCAGCATTTT. Its translation is CASRGQGGSNQPQHF.

V usage is TRBV5-1 and J usage is TRBJ2-1, with 10 bases lining up with TRBD2. There are 15 residues in the CDR3. Per the germline V gene, CDR1 is SGHRS and CDR2 is YFSETQ. V gave up 7 bases and J gave up 4 bases; unmatched junction bases: 8. CDR3 loop: CASSPTSGYYNEQFF. The CDR3 nucleotides are TGCGCCAGCTCCCCGACTAGCGGGTATTACAATGAGCAGTTCTTC.

This chain connects TRBV6-5 to TRBJ2-1; 10 nucleotides agree with TRBD2. The trim removed 0 bases at V and 6 bases at J, leaving 5 bases unmatched. The CDR3 extends over 16 amino acids. Germline V gene sequence: CDR1 MNHEY, CDR2 SVGAGI. This chain's CDR3 is CASSYSRLAGVNEQFF. Written as DNA, the CDR3 is TGTGCCAGCAGTTACTCCAGGCTAGCGGGGGTCAATGAGCAGTTCTTC.

The chain combines TRBV3-1 (or the pseudogene TRBV3-2) with TRBJ2-4; 8 nucleotides agree with TRBD1. With V trimmed by 8 bases and J by 1 base, 4 bases remained unmatched. The germline gives CDR1 LGHDT, CDR2 YNNKEL (reference sequence). The CDR3 has 14 amino acids. The DNA for the CDR3 is TGTGCCAGCGGACAGGGTTCGGCCAAAAACATTCAGTACTTC. Protein: CASGQGSAKNIQYF.

This chain connects TRBV7-6 to TRBJ2-3, with D possibly TRBD1 on 5 matching bases. The CDR3 totals 15 residues. V lost 1 base and J lost 0, with 8 bases in between. CDR1 SGHVS and CDR2 FNYEAQ come from the germline V gene. The CDR3 loop reads CASSLVGASTDTQYF. CDR3 in DNA: TGTGCCAGCAGCTTAGTAGGGGCCAGCACAGATACGCAGTATTTT.

This rearrangement joins TRBV30 to TRBJ2-6; D is unclear. The CDR3 sequence is 14 residues long. The germline V and J ends were trimmed by 5 bases and 2 bases, with 10 bases remaining between them. Per germline, CDR1 GTSNPN and CDR2 SVGIG (reference sequence). Here the CDR3 DNA reads TGTGCCTGGTGCCCCGTAGCTGGGGCCAACGTCCTGACTTTC. This sequence encodes CAWCPVAGANVLTF.

This chain joins TRBV9 and TRBJ1-1, with D possibly being TRBD1 (6 bases). CDR1 is SGDLS, CDR2 YYNGEE, per germline. The V end lost 4 bases, the J end lost 1 base, and 14 bases lay between the germline ends. The CDR3 is 15 amino acids. DNA of the CDR3: TGTGCCAGCAGCTCCACAGGGACCCCGAACACTGAAGCTTTCTTT. Amino acid sequence: CASSSTGTPNTEAFF.